In its sample, the clone carrying this TCR beta chain was seen many times. The CDR3 is 14 residues long. V was trimmed by 5 bases and J by 5 bases, leaving 15 bases between them. Germline assignment: CDR1 SGHTA and CDR2 FQGTGA. The sample originates from a study of T cells in Graves' hyperthyroidism and ophthalmopathy. Amplification yielded TCR beta CDR3 regions, with RNA transcripts as the source. Researchers ran a first-round RT-PCR on the TCR CDR3 using the HTBI primer set. TCRdb ran MiXCR on the multiplex PCR reads and lists one entry per CDR3 protein. The sample yields around 300,000 distinct CDR3 sequences, under 30% seen once.

The sequenced sample was blood. This clonotype was sampled from a middle-aged man with Graves' hyperthyroidism that later progressed to Graves' ophthalmopathy. The chain joins TRBV7-3 to TRBJ1-1; maybe TRBD1 (5 bases). The CDR3 spells CASSPGRGGTEAFF. CDR3 sequence (DNA): TGTGCCAGCAGCCCCGGTCGGGGGGGGACTGAAGCTTTCTTT.